The 24 T cell receptor beta chains below were found in one sample sequenced in a study of T cells after yellow fever vaccination. A single record per CDR3 protein comes from TCRdb applying MiXCR to the 5' RACE reads. This sample has roughly 500,000 distinct CDR3 sequences, with about a fifth found just once. The sequencing here drew on PBMCs, taken 15 days after the yellow fever booster vaccination. The receptors were gathered from a man younger than 40 who received the YFV17D yellow fever vaccine.

The J gene is TRBJ2-7, the V gene TRBV11-2; D ambiguous. The CDR3 consists of 12 residues. The V gene lost 6 bases and the J gene lost 0 bases, with 6 bases spanning the gap. Germline assignment: CDR1 SGHAT and CDR2 FQNNGV. CDR3: CASRTVSYEQYF. CDR3 nucleotide sequence: TGTGCCAGCAGAACAGTCTCCTACGAGCAGTACTTC.

The V call is TRBV5-1, the J call TRBJ2-3; perhaps TRBD2 as D (5 bases). This CDR3 is 17 amino acids long. Trimming cost V 0 bases and J 3 bases, with 17 bases left between them. Germline values: CDR1 SGHRS, CDR2 YFSETQ. The CDR3 is CASSLGGSPSSTDTQYF. DNA of the CDR3: TGCGCCAGCAGCTTGGGCGGGTCACCCTCTAGTACAGATACGCAGTATTTT.

The CDR3 sequence is CSATKLAGAKPETQYF. In DNA, the CDR3 is TGCAGTGCTACGAAATTAGCGGGAGCGAAACCAGAGACCCAGTACTTC. The genes are TRBV20-1 and TRBJ2-5; 9 bases fit TRBD2. V lost 4 bases to trimming and J lost 4 bases; unmatched junction nucleotides: 13. CDR1 and CDR2 (germline): DFQATT, SNEGSKA (reference sequence). There are 16 residues in the CDR3.

The chain employs TRBV28 and TRBJ2-7; 12 nucleotides align to TRBD2. V trimming: 6 bases; J trimming: 6 bases; junction bases outside the gene matches: 6. The germline V gene has CDR1 MDHEN and CDR2 SYDVKM. This CDR3 comprises 14 residues. CDR3 sequence (DNA): TGTGCCAGCAGCGTTCTAGCGGGAGGGGGCGAGCAGTACTTC. This gives the protein CASSVLAGGGEQYF.

The CDR3 loop is CATSKRLLAGGEQYF. Here the CDR3 DNA reads TGTGCCACCAGCAAAAGGCTATTAGCGGGAGGCGAGCAGTACTTC. The rearrangement links TRBV15 to TRBJ2-7; 10 bases map to TRBD2. This CDR3 region has 15 residues. Germline V gives CDR1 LNHNV, CDR2 YYDKDF (reference sequence). Unmatched junction bases numbered 9, after V lost 4 bases and J lost 6 bases.

The V gene is TRBV30, the J gene TRBJ1-2; no firm D call. CDR1 and CDR2 (germline): GTSNPN, SVGIG (reference sequence). The CDR3 is 12 amino acids. V was pared by 8 bases and J by 0 bases, with 10 bases between. The DNA for the CDR3 is TGTGCCGGACCTACAACTAACTATGGCTACACCTTC. Encoded protein: CAGPTTNYGYTF.

The CDR3 is CASSSNRRTSGSYEQYF. The CDR3 nucleotides read TGTGCCAGCAGTTCCAACAGAAGGACTAGCGGGAGCTACGAGCAGTACTTC. The chain combines TRBV6-5 with TRBJ2-7; 13 nucleotides line up with TRBD2. Trimming took 4 bases from V and 3 from J; bases not matched to a gene: 9. The germline V gene has CDR1 MNHEY and CDR2 SVGAGI. The CDR3 length is 17 residues.

The chain combines TRBV20-1 with TRBJ2-7; TRBD2 matches 9 bases. This CDR3 spans 12 amino acids. Losses at the gene ends were 2 bases for V and 7 bases for J; bases not matched to a gene: 3. From germline, CDR1 is DFQATT and CDR2 SNEGSKA (reference sequence). CDR3 DNA: TGCAGTGCTAGATTGCGGGAGGGGGAGCAGTACTTC. Protein: CSARLREGEQYF.

The chain carries TRBV5-6 and TRBJ2-6; 7 bases line up with TRBD1. The germline CDR1 and CDR2 sequences are SGHDT and YYEEEE. The V and J ends lost 2 bases and 10 bases, in that order; junction bases with no gene match: 6. The length of the CDR3 is 14 residues. The CDR3: CASSLPDRVNVLTF. The DNA for the CDR3 is TGTGCCAGCAGCTTACCCGACAGGGTAAACGTCCTGACTTTC.

As concerns this clonotype: The junction departs from the called germline gene at one end, perhaps through a read error. The V gene is TRBV6-1, the J gene TRBJ2-7, with TRBD1 matching 12 bases. The germline CDR1 and CDR2 sequences are MNHNS and SASEGT. The CDR3 is 15 residues long. CDR3 coding DNA: TGTGCCAGCAGTGCCCGGGACAGGGGGCTATACGAGCAATACTTC. Its translation is CASSARDRGLYEQYF.

This clonotype was counted between two and nine times. The chain uses TRBV3-1 and TRBJ2-7, with TRBD2 matching over 9 bases. Germline-derived CDR1 and CDR2 are LGHDT and YNNKEL (reference sequence). CDR3 size: 16 residues. V shed 2 bases and J 0 bases; nucleotides not matched to a gene: 5. CDR3 DNA sequence: TGTGCCAGCAGCCAAATAGCGGGAGTTTTCTCCTACGAGCAGTACTTC. This codes for CASSQIAGVFSYEQYF.

This clonotype was seen only a few times. The chain recombines TRBV5-6 with TRBJ2-3, with 9 bases fitting TRBD2. V dropped 3 bases and J dropped 2; count of bases not matched to a gene: 10. This CDR3 is built from 17 residues. Germline loops: CDR1 SGHDT, CDR2 YYEEEE. The CDR3 DNA follows: TGTGCCAGCAGCTCCATCCTAGCGGGGAGGGACACAGATACGCAGTATTTT. This gives the protein CASSSILAGRDTDTQYF.

The chain links TRBV7-9 to TRBJ2-1; 8 positions agree with TRBD1. The CDR3 is made up of 17 amino acids. Germline trimming cut 5 bases from V and 1 base from J; bases unmatched to any gene: 10. Looked up from germline, CDR1 is SEHNR and CDR2 is FQNEAQ (reference sequence). CDR3 in amino acids: CASSLRGQRGSYNEQFF. The CDR3 region has the DNA TGTGCCAGCAGCCTCAGGGGGCAACGGGGGTCCTACAATGAGCAGTTCTTC.

This chain uses TRBV5-4 with TRBJ2-3, with a possible D match to TRBD1 (6 bases). Germline V lookup: CDR1 SGHNT, CDR2 YYREEE (reference sequence). Trimming stripped 3 bases from V and 1 base from J, with 15 bases between. This CDR3 has 16 residues. The CDR3 spells CASSSYSGDRTDTQYF. The CDR3, as DNA: TGTGCCAGCAGCTCTTATTCAGGGGATCGCACAGATACGCAGTATTTT.

This chain uses TRBV6-2 or TRBV6-3 with TRBJ2-1; no clear D gene. Per germline, CDR1 MNHEY and CDR2 SVGEGT. CDR3 size: 16 residues. V lost 4 bases and J lost 0, with 13 bases in between. The CDR3 here is CASSFSATSSYNEQFF. The CDR3 region has the DNA TGTGCCAGCAGTTTCTCGGCTACGAGCTCCTACAATGAGCAGTTCTTC.

This clonotype was seen many times. This chain connects TRBV28 to TRBJ1-5; D uncertain. V dropped 7 bases and J dropped 7 bases, with 8 bases sitting between them. The germline CDR1 and CDR2 sequences are MDHEN and SYDVKM. There are 11 residues in the CDR3. CDR3 sequence (DNA): TGTGCCAGCAACTCGAAACAGCCCCAGCATTTT. This sequence encodes CASNSKQPQHF.

V and J are TRBV30 and TRBJ2-1; tentatively, D is TRBD1 (8 bases). The germline CDR1 and CDR2 sequences are GTSNPN and SVGIG (reference sequence). Trimming pared 2 bases from V and 10 bases from J, leaving 18 bases between. This CDR3 is 14 amino acids long. For the CDR3, the DNA is TGTGCCTGGAGTCGAGACAGGGGAGGGGCAGAGCAGTTCTTC. It is translated as CAWSRDRGGAEQFF.

This clonotype was seen only a few times. V is TRBV4-3 and J is TRBJ2-2, with 8 bases that match TRBD1. Losses at the gene ends were 2 bases for V and 0 bases for J; bases not matched to a gene: 5. Looked up from germline, CDR1 is LGHNA and CDR2 is YSLEER. The CDR3 has 17 residues. The CDR3 bases are TGCGCCAGCAGCCAAACCCCACAGGGGGCGAACACCGGGGAGCTGTTTTTT. It encodes CASSQTPQGANTGELFF.

The chain links TRBV30 to TRBJ2-1; a weak D match, TRBD2 (6 bases). CDR3 length equals 13 residues. Germline values: CDR1 GTSNPN, CDR2 SVGIG (reference sequence). V lost 0 bases, J lost 12 bases, and 15 bases lay in between. The CDR3 sequence is CAWSVQGTLGQFF. In nucleotides, the CDR3 is TGTGCCTGGAGTGTACAAGGGACTCTGGGGCAGTTCTTC.

The rearrangement joins TRBV12-3 or TRBV12-4 to TRBJ2-5, with D possibly being TRBD1 or TRBD2 (5 bases each). CDR3 length: 18 amino acids. The V end was cut by 3 bases, the J end by 5 bases, with 25 bases between. CDR3 DNA sequence: TGTGCCAGCAGTTTGGGGGTACGGGCAACTTGGCAGCTGGAGACCCAGTACTTC. Translated, it gives CASSLGVRATWQLETQYF.

This clonotype was detected a few times. The rearrangement joins TRBV7-2 to TRBJ2-7, with D possibly TRBD2 on 5 matching bases. CDR1 is SGHTA, CDR2 FQGNSA, per germline. There are 12 residues in the CDR3. With 5 bases removed from V and 6 bases from J, the gap between germline ends came to 11 bases. Written as DNA, the CDR3 is TGTGCCAGCAGCATCGGAGGTCTCGAGCAGTACTTC. Its protein product is CASSIGGLEQYF. Full variable domain (outside the CDR3, taken from reference TRBV7-2 and TRBJ2-7): GAGVSQSPSNKVTEKGKDVELRCDPISGHTALYWYRQSLGQGLEFLIYFQGNSAPDKSGLPSDRFSAERTGGSVSTLTIQRTQQEDSAVYLCASSIGGLEQYFGPGTRLTVT.

V gene TRBV6-5 combines with J gene TRBJ2-7, with D perhaps matching TRBD1 or TRBD2 (5 bases each). CDR1 is MNHEY, CDR2 SVGAGI, per germline. The V and J ends lost 2 bases and 0 bases respectively, with 11 bases between them. This CDR3 spans 15 amino acids. The CDR3: CASSYTPGTSYEQYF. The CDR3 bases are TGTGCCAGCAGTTACACCCCCGGGACCTCCTACGAGCAGTACTTC.

This clonotype was seen a handful of times. The chain uses TRBV18 and TRBJ2-5; tentative D call: TRBD2 (6 bases). Germline CDR1 and CDR2: KGHSH and LQKENI. This CDR3 has 16 amino acids. The germline V and J ends were trimmed by 6 bases and 4 bases, with 21 bases remaining between them. CDR3 sequence: CASSPREPGRRETQYF. Written as DNA, the CDR3 is TGTGCCAGCTCCCCTCGGGAGCCCGGTCGCCGAGAGACCCAGTACTTC.

The chain uses TRBV5-1 and TRBJ2-3, with a weak D call TRBD2 (6 bases). The CDR3 has 14 residues. V was cut by 7 bases and J by 0 bases, with 12 bases left in between. Germline assignment: CDR1 SGHRS and CDR2 YFSETQ. In DNA form, the CDR3 reads TGCGCCAGCTTGGCGGGGACTAGCACAGATACGCAGTATTTT. Residues: CASLAGTSTDTQYF.